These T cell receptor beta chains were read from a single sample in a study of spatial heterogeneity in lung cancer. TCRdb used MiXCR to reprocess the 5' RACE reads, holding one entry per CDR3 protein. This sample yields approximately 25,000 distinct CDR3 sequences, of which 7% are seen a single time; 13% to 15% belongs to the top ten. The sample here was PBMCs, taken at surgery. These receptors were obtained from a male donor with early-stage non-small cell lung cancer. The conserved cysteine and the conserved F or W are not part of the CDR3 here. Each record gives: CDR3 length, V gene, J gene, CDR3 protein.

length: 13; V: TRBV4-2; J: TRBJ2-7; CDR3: ASSPTGGPQAEQY
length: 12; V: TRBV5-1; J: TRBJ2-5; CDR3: ASSLVGGQETQY
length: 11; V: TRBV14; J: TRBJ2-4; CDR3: ASSQERGNIQY
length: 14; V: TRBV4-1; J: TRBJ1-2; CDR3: ASSQVVTGINYGYT
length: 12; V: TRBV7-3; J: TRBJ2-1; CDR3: ASSPAGDYGEQF
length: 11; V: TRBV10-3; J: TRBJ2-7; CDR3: AISEVAGYEQY
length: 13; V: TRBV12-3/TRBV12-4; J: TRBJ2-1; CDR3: ASSLVLADHNEQF
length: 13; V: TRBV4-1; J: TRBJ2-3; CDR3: ASSQGGTGTDTQY
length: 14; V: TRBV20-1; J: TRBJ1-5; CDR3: SARDTGQYSNQPQH
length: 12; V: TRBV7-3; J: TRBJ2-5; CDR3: ASSSHGALQTQY
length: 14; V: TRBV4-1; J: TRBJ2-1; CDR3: ASSQVDLVFYNEQF
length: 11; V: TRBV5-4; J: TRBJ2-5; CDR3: ASSPGGLETQY
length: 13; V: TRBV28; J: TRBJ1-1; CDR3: ASSLAAGGYTEAF
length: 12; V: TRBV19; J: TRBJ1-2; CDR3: ASRYRGGDDGYT
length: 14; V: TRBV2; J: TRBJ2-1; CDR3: ASRVWTSGSGNEQF
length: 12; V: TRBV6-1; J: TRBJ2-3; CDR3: ASRPGLAPDTQY
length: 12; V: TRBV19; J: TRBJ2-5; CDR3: ATRPRGTGETQY
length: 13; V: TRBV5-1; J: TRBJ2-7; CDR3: ASSLIAGAAYEQY
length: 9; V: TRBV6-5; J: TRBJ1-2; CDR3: ASKAAYGYT
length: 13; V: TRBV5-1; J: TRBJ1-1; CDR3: ASSLAVGQNTEAF
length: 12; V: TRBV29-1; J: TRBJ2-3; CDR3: SVIALRSTDTQY
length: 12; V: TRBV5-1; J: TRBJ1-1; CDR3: ASSPLGDNTEAF
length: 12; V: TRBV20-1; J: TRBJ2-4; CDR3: SASPGTRGNIQY
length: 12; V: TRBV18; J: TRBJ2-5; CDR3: ASSLDQGRKTQY
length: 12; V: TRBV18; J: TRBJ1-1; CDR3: ASSLDRTNTEAF
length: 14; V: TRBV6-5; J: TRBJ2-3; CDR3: ASSSGQVVQLDSQY
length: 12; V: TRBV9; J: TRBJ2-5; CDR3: ASTQGGGHETQY
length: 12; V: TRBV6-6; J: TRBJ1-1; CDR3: ASSSLQGRTEAF
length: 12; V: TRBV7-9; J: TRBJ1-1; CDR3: ASRWTGANTEAF
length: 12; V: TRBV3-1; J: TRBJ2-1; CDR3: ASSAQTGSNEQF
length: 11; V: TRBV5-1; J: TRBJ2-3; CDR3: ASGGELTDTQY
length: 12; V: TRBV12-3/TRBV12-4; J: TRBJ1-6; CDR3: ASARGGYNSPLH
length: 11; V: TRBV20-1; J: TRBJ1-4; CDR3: SAGRSTNEKLF
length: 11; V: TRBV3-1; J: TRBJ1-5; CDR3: ASSQQINQPQH
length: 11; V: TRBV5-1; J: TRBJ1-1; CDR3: ASSFMANTEAF
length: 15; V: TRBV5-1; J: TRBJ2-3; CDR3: ASSPGISGRSTDTQY
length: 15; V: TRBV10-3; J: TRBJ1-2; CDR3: AISESGGEWGKNGYT
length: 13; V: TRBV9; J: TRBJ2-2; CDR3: ASSVYPDGTGELF
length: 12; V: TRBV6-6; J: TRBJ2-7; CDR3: ASSPSGTTYEQY
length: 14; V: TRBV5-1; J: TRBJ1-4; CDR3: ASSWGPTETNEKLF
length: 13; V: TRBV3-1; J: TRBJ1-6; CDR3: ASSLRRTGRRTLH
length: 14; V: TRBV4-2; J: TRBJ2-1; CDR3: ASSQDPAGAYNEQF
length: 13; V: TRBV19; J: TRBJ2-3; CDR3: ASTKGTESTDTQY
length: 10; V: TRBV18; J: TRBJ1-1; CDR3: ASSPDRTEAF
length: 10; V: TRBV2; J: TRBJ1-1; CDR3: ASREGNTEAF
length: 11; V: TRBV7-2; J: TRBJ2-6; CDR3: ASAAYGANVLT
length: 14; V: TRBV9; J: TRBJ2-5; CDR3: ASSPRVAGVRETQY
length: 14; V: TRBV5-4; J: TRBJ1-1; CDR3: ASSLGARGTNTEAF
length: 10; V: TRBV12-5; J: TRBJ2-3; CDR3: ASGPSTDTQY
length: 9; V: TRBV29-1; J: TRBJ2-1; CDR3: SVRGLNEQF
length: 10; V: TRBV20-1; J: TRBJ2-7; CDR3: SGTTNPYEQY
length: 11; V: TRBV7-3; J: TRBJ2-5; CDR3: ASSFNRGETQY
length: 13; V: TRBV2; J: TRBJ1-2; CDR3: ASSADSLTNYGYT